This TCR beta chain was observed in a study of T cell responses to AZD1222 COVID-19 vaccine (dated by TCRdb to the early 2020s). Background for the entire study: AZD1222 recipients whose second dose came at about 4 weeks and those whose second dose came at about 12 weeks were combined into one group, since spike-specific TCR depth and breadth did not differ between the two schedules. TCR sequencing was performed for about 250 trial participants, of whom 200 to 210 were given two doses of AZD1222 and around 25 were given two doses of MenACWY control vaccine. Trial participants were enrolled by age into subgroups of 18-55, 56-69 and 70-plus years, and about 150, 27 and 61 TCR-sequenced participants, respectively, were included in these subgroups.

Cut back by 8 bases and 7 bases, the V and J ends lie 14 bases apart. Measured from the cysteine to the phenylalanine, the CDR3 is 13 residues long. Only the CDR3 DNA is retained, 39 bases long and in frame from the first base. CDR1 is given as MNHEY and CDR2 as SVGAGI, both from the germline V gene. The CDR3 regions of human TCRbeta chains were analyzed by immunosequencing. Per the authors' processing: TCRs in the repertoires were matched against a reference library of SARS-CoV-2-specific TCRs that had been generated with the MIRA antigen-specificity platform. Breadth meant the fraction of unique TCRs that were SARS-CoV-2-associated, whereas depth meant the fraction of total T cells that were SARS-CoV-2-associated. Using the MIRA data, each spike-specific TCR was assigned both to the spike region to which the TCR was reactive and to a CD4 or CD8 class. Log10-transformed breadth and depth values were compared by one-way ANOVA with Sidak's multiple comparisons tests. TCRdb took this table from immuneACCESS and kept in-frame rearrangements with V and J called. Such tables lack part of the clones; where checked against another copy, unresolved V genes explain under half of the gap, and the rest is unexplained. That table supplies the V and J calls and clone size; D and trimming were determined from the DNA. The sample table shows more than 110,000 clones, and roughly 90% are seen once. Approximately 5.7% of the sample goes to the ten largest clones.

The paper's findings and limits, for the study overall: After two AZD1222 doses, spike-specific TCR breadth and depth were significantly higher than at day 0 and than in MenACWY recipients. The 56-69-year group was small, and its depth increase did not reach significance, likely because of low power. Because no day 14 peak-response samples were available, the repertoires could be characterized only after the peak T cell response. Only six AZD1222 recipients were SARS-CoV-2 seropositive at baseline, limiting conclusions about previously exposed vaccinees. The whole spike protein was spanned by vaccine-associated CD4 TCRs, and dominant responses were seen in regions 160-218 and 743-854. Epitopes outside the regions mutated in the B.1.351 and B.1.1.7 variants were reportedly recognized by nearly half of the unique spike-specific TCRs. Participants were mostly white British and included more females than males, and it was suggested by the authors that clonal diversity may have been underestimated.

A note on this clone: What antigen it recognizes has not been identified. Base qualities are not provided; no much larger clone lies one nucleotide away.

The time point label for this specimen denotes: baseline before first vaccination. Vaccinee samples came from UK trials COV001 and COV002, including a single-blind randomized controlled phase 2/3 trial of AZD1222 (ChAdOx1 nCoV-19) in healthy adults. For TCRbeta chain sequencing, PBMC samples from trial participants were taken at day 0 and at day 28 after the second dose. The rearranged chain carries TRBV6-5 and TRBJ1-4; TRBD1 could be the D gene, as 6 bases match. The sequences come from peripheral blood, collected on day 0 of AZD1222 vaccination. The receptor comes from an adult in good health. The DNA is as follows: TGTGCCAGCCAAGGGGGTTGGGGTGAAAAACTGTTTTTT. It specifies CASQGGWGEKLFF.